This entry lists 7 T cell receptor beta chains sequenced from one sample in a study of OX40 agonist ivuxolimab in advanced cancers. Measured with immunoSEQ multiplex PCR; TCRdb has only the in-frame clones, and not every one. Here the sample spans tens of thousands of clones, about 93% being singletons. The sample in question was CD4+ or CD8+ T cells sorted from blood, obtained in a trial of the OX40 agonist ivuxolimab. The receptors here all came from an adult with an advanced solid tumor such as melanoma, head and neck, liver or kidney cancer.

This clone has just a few counts. This rearrangement joins TRBV19 to TRBJ2-1, with D maybe TRBD2 (5 bases). CDR3 length: 13 residues. V gave up 9 bases and J gave up 6 bases, with 15 bases separating them. Germline CDR1 LNHDA, CDR2 SQIVND (reference sequence). Here the CDR3 DNA reads TGTGCCAGCGCCCTGGTCCGGGGCAATGAGCAGTTCTTC. Amino acids: CASALVRGNEQFF.

The rearrangement joins TRBV29-1 to TRBJ2-1; 11 bases line up with TRBD2. The CDR3 runs 18 residues. V lost 3 bases, J lost 1 base, and 11 bases stayed unmatched. Germline loops: CDR1 SQVTM, CDR2 ANQGSEA. The CDR3 spells CSVDDPTGTSGSYNEQFF. The CDR3 bases are TGCAGCGTTGACGACCCCACCGGGACTAGCGGATCCTACAATGAGCAGTTCTTC.

The genes are TRBV28 and TRBJ2-7; 12 bases match TRBD2. In germline, CDR1 is MDHEN, CDR2 SYDVKM. This CDR3 is built from 14 residues. Trimming removed 10 bases from V and 1 base from J; junction bases left unmatched: 5. This CDR3 reads CATETSGSSYEQYF. The CDR3 DNA reads TGTGCCACAGAGACTAGCGGGAGTTCCTACGAGCAGTACTTC.

The CDR3 protein is CASSQSQGTRETQYF. In nucleotides, the CDR3 is TGCGCCAGCAGCCAAAGCCAGGGTACGAGGGAGACCCAGTACTTC. The rearrangement links TRBV4-1 to TRBJ2-5, with D possibly being TRBD1 (5 bases). The CDR3 contains 15 residues. Deletions cut 2 bases from V and 5 bases from J, with 15 bases between. The germline CDR1 and CDR2 sequences are MGHRA and YSYEKL.

Only one count was recorded for this clone. This chain joins TRBV7-6 and TRBJ2-7; D is possibly TRBD1 (5 bases). The V gene lost 4 bases and the J gene lost 7 bases, with 14 bases spanning the gap. Looked up from germline, CDR1 is SGHVS and CDR2 is FNYEAQ. The CDR3 spans 13 residues. The CDR3 is CASSSLLGQEQYF. The CDR3 nucleotides read TGTGCCAGCAGCTCCCTCCTGGGGCAAGAGCAGTACTTC.

Points on this clone: The junction and the germline gene differ at one end; a read error may be behind it. The rearrangement links TRBV5-1 to TRBJ1-1; D might be TRBD1 (5 bases). Germline CDR1 SGHRS, CDR2 YFSETQ. CDR3 length: 14 amino acids. The DNA of the CDR3 is TGCGCCAGCACCTTGGGGGGGTTAGACACTGAAGCTTTCTTT. Protein: CASTLGGLDTEAFF.

V and J are TRBV9 and TRBJ2-1, with 8 bases aligning to TRBD1. V was clipped by 4 bases and J by 2 bases; unmatched bases: 8. The CDR3 is 16 residues long. Looked up from germline, CDR1 is SGDLS and CDR2 is YYNGEE. The CDR3: CASSSGGSGAYNEQFF. The CDR3 nucleotides are TGTGCCAGCAGCTCAGGGGGCTCGGGTGCCTACAATGAGCAGTTCTTC. The full variable domain, in which reference TRBV9 and TRBJ2-1 provide the parts outside the CDR3, is DSGVTQTPKHLITATGQRVTLRCSPRSGDLSVYWYQQSLDQGLQFLIQYYNGEERAKGNILERFSAQQFPDLHSELNLSSLELGDSALYFCASSSGGSGAYNEQFFGPGTRLTVL.